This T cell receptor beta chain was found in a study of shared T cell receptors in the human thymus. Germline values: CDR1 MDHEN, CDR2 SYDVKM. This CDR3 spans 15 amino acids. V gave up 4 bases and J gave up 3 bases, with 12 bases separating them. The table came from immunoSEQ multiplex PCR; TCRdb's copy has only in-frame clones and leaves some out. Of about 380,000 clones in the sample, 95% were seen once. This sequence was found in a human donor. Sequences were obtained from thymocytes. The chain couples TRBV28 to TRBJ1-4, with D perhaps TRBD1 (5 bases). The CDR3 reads CASSSGGFSNEKLFF. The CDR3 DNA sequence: TGTGCCAGCAGTTCTGGGGGTTTCTCTAATGAAAAACTGTTTTTT.